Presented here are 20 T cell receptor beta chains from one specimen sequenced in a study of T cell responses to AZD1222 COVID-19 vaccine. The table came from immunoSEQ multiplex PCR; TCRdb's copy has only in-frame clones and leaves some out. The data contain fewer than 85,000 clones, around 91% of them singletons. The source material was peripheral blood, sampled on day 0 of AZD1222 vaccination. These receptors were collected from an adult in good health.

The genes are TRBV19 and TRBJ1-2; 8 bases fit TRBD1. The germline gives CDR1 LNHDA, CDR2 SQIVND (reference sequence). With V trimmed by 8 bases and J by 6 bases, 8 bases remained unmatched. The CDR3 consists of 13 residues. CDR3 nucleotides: TGTGCCAGTTCTACCCAGGGGGCGGATGGCTACACCTTC. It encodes CASSTQGADGYTF. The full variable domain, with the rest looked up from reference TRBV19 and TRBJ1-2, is DGGITQSPKYLFRKEGQNVTLSCEQNLNHDAMYWYRQDPGQGLRLIYYSQIVNDFQKGDIAEGYSVSREKKESFPLTVTSAQKNPTAFYLCASSTQGADGYTFGSGTRLTVV.

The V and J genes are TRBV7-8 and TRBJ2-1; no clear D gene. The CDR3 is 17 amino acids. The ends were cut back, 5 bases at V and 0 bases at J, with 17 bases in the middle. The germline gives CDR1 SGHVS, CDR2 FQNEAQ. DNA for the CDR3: TGTGCCAGCAGCCGAACGATAGGGCTTAGCTCCTACAATGAGCAGTTCTTC. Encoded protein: CASSRTIGLSSYNEQFF. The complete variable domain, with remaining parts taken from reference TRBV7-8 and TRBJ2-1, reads GAGVSQSPRYKVAKRGQDVALRCDPISGHVSLFWYQQALGQGPEFLTYFQNEAQLDKSGLPSDRFFAERPEGSVSTLKIQRTQQEDSAVYLCASSRTIGLSSYNEQFFGPGTRLTVL.

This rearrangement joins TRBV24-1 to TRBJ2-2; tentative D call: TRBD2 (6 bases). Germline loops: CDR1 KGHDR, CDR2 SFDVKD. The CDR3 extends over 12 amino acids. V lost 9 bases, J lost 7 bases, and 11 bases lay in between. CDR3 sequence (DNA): TGTGCCACCTCGGGGGTGATCGGGGAGCTGTTTTTT. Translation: CATSGVIGELFF.

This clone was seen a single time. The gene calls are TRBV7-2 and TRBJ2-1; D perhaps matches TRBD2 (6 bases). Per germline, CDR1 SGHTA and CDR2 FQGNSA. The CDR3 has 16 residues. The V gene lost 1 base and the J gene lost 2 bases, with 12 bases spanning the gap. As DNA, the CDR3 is TGTGCCAGCAGCTTAGGCTGGAGGGTCCCCTACAATGAGCAGTTCTTC. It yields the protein CASSLGWRVPYNEQFF.

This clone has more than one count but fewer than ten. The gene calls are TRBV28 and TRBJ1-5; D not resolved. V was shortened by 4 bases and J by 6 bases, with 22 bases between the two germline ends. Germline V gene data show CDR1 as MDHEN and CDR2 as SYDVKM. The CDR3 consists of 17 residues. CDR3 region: CASSSRVIGPKSQPQHF. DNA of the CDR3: TGTGCCAGCAGTTCCCGGGTCATCGGGCCAAAGTCTCAGCCCCAGCATTTT.

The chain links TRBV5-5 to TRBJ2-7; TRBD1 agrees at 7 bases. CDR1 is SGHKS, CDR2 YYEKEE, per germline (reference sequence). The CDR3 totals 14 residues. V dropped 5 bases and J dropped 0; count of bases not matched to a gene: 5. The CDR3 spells CASSPGTVSYEQYF. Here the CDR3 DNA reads TGTGCCAGCAGTCCCGGGACAGTCTCCTACGAGCAGTACTTC.

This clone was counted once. The CDR3 is CASGRVNTEAFF. The CDR3 region has the DNA TGTGCCAGCGGGCGGGTGAACACTGAAGCTTTCTTT. The J gene is TRBJ1-1, the V gene TRBV12-3 or TRBV12-4; D gene uncertain. V was cut by 8 bases and J by 0 bases, with 7 bases left in between. The length of the CDR3 is 12 residues.

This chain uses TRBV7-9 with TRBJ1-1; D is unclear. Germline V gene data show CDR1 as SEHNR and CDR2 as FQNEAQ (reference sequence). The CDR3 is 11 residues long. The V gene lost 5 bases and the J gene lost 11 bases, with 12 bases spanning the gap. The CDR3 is CASSRQNEAFF. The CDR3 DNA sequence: TGTGCCAGCAGCCGGCAGAACGAGGCTTTCTTT.

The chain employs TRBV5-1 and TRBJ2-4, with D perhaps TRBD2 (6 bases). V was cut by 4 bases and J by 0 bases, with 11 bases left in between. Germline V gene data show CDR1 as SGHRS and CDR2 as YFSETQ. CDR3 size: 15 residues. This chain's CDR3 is CASSLGGLAKNIQYF. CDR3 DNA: TGCGCCAGCAGCCTGGGGGGACTAGCCAAAAACATTCAGTACTTC.

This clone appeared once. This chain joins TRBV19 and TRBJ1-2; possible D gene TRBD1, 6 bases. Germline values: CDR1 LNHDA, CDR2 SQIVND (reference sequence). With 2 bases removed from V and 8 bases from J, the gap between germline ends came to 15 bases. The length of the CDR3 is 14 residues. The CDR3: CASSILGASGGYTF. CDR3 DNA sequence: TGTGCCAGTAGTATATTGGGGGCCTCGGGAGGCTACACCTTC.

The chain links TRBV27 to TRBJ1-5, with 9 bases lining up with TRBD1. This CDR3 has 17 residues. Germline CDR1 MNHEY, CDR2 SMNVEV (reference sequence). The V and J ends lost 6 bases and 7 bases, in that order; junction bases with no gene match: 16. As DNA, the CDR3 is TGTGCCAGCAGCCACCCTACTCCGGGACAGGGTCTACAGCCCCAGCATTTT. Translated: CASSHPTPGQGLQPQHF.

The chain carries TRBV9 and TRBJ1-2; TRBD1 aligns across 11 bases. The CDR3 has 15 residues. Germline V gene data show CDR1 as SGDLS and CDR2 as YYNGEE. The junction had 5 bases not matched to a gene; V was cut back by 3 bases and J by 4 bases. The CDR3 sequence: CASSARDRGSYGYTF. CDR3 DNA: TGTGCCAGCAGCGCCCGGGACAGGGGGTCCTATGGCTACACCTTC.

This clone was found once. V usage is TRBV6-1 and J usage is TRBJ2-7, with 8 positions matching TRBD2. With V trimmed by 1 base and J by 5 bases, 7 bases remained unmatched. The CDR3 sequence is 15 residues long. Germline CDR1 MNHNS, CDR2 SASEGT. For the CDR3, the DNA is TGTGCCAGCAGTGAAGAGGGGACTAGAGACCACGAGCAGTACTTC. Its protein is CASSEEGTRDHEQYF.

As DNA, the CDR3 is TGCGCCAGCAGTGAGTCTCGGGAGCAGTACTTC. This codes for CASSESREQYF. The rearrangement joins TRBV10-2 to TRBJ2-7; D gene uncertain. Germline assignment: CDR1 WSHSY and CDR2 SAAADI. V lost 0 bases to trimming and J lost 7 bases, with 4 bases between them. The CDR3 covers 11 residues.

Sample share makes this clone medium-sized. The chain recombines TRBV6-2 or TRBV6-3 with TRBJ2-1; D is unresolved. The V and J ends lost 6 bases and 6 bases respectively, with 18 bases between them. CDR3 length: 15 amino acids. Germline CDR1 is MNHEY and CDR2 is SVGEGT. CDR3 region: CASSPGSTPPNEQFF. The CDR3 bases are TGTGCCAGCAGCCCCGGGTCTACACCCCCCAATGAGCAGTTCTTC.

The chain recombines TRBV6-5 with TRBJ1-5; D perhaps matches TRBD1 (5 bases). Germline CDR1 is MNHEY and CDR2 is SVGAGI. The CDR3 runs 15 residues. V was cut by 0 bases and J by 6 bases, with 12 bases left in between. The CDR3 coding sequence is TGTGCCAGCAGTTACTCGATGGGGACCGGTCAGCCCCAGCATTTT. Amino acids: CASSYSMGTGQPQHF.

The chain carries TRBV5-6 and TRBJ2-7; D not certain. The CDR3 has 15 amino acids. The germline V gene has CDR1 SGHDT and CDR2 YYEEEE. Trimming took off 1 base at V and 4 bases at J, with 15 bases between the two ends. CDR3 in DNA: TGTGCCAGCAGCTTGCCGTCTCAGGCGAGTTACGAGCAGTACTTC. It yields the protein CASSLPSQASYEQYF. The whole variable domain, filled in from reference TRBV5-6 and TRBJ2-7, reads DAGVTQSPTHLIKTRGQQVTLRCSPKSGHDTVSWYQQALGQGPQFIFQYYEEEERQRGNFPDRFSGHQFPNYSSELNVNALLLGDSALYLCASSLPSQASYEQYFGPGTRLTVT.

The CDR3 DNA follows: TGTGCCAGCAGCTTAGCGGACAGGGAATACGAGCAGTACTTC. Translated, it gives CASSLADREYEQYF. The chain couples TRBV7-6 to TRBJ2-7; TRBD1 matches 8 bases. Germline lookup yields CDR1 SGHVS and CDR2 FNYEAQ. The J segment lost 4 bases and the V segment lost 0 bases, leaving 2 bases of the junction unmatched. The CDR3 is made up of 14 amino acids. Supplemented by reference TRBV7-6 and TRBJ2-7, the full variable domain reads GAGVSQSPRYKVTKRGQDVALRCDPISGHVSLYWYRQALGQGPEFLTYFNYEAQQDKSGLPNDRFSAERPEGSISTLTIQRTEQRDSAMYRCASSLADREYEQYFGPGTRLTVT.

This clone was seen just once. The CDR3 DNA reads as TGTGCCAGCAGTCTCGACACCCTCTACGAGCAGTACTTC. Its protein product is CASSLDTLYEQYF. The chain joins TRBV28 to TRBJ2-7, with D unclear. V dropped 5 bases and J dropped 3 bases, with 11 bases sitting between them. This CDR3 comprises 13 residues. Germline V gene lookup returns CDR1 MDHEN and CDR2 SYDVKM.

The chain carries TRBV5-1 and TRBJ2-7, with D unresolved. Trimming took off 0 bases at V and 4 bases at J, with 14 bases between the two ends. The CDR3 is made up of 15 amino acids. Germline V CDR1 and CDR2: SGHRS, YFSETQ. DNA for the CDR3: TGCGCCAGCAGCTTGGTTCTAGGGAAGTTGTACGAGCAGTACTTC. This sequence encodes CASSLVLGKLYEQYF.